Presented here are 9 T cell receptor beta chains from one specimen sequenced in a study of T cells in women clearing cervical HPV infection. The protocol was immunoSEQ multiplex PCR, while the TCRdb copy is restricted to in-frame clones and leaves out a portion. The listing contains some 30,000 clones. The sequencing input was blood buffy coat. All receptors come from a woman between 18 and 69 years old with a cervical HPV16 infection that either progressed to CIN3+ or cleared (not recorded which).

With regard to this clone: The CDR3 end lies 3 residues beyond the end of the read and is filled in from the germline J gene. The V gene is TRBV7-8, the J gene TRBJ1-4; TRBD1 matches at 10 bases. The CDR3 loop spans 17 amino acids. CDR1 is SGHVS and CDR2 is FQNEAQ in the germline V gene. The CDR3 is CASSLGRRTGGNSPLFF. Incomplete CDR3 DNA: TGTGCCAGCAGCTTAGGTCGTCGGACAGGGGGTAATTCACCA.

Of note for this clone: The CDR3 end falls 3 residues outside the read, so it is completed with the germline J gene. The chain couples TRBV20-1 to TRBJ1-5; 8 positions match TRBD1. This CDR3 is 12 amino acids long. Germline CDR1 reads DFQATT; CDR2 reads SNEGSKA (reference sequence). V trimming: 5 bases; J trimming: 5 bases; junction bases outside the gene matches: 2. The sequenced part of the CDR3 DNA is TGCAGTGCTCGGGACAGGTATCAGCCC. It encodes CSARDRYQP. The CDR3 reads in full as CSARDRYQPQHF.

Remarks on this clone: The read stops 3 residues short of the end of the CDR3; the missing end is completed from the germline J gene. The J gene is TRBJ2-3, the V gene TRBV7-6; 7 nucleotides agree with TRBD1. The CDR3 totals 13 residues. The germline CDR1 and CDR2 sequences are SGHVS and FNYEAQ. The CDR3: CASSPRWGQPQYF. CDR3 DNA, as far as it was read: TGTGCCAGCAGCCCCCGGTGGGGACAGCCG.

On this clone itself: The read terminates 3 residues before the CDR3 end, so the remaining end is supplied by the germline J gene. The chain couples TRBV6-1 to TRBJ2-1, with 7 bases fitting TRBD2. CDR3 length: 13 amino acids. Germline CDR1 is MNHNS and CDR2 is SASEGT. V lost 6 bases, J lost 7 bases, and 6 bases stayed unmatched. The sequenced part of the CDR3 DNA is TGTGCCAGCAGGGAACCCGGGGGGAATGAG. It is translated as CASREPGGNE. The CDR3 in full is CASREPGGNEQFF.

The DNA read from the CDR3 is TGTGCCAGCAGCTTCAGCGATACAGATACG. It codes for CASSFSDTDT. The CDR3 as a whole reads CASSFSDTDTQYF. The rearrangement links TRBV7-8 to TRBJ2-3; D is undetermined. Read data end 3 residues before the CDR3 end; the end is taken from the germline J gene. Germline CDR1 is SGHVS and CDR2 is FQNEAQ. The V gene lost 3 bases and the J gene lost 3 bases, with 7 bases spanning the gap. There are 13 residues in the CDR3.

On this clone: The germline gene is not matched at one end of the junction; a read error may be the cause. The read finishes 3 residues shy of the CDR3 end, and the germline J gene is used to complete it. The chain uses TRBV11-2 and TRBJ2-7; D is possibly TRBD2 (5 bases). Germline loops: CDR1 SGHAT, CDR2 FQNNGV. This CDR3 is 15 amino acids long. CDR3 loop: CASSVEGGGSYEQYF. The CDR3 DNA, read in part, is TGTGCCAGCAGCGTAGAAGGAGGCGGGTCCTACGAG.

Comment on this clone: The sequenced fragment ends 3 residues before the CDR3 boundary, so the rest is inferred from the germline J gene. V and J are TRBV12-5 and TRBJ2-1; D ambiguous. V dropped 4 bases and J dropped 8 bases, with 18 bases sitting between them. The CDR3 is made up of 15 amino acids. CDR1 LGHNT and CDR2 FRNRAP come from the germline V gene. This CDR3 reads CASGSLSTVVDEQFF. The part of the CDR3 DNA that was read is TGTGCTAGTGGTTCACTCTCTACCGTTGTAGATGAG.

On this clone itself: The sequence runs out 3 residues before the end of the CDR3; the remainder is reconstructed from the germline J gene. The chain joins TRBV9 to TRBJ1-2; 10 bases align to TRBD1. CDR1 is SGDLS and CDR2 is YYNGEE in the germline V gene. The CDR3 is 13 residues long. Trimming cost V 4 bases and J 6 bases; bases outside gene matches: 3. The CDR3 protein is CASSTGQGNGYTF. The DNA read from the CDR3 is TGTGCCAGCAGCACGGGACAGGGGAATGGC.

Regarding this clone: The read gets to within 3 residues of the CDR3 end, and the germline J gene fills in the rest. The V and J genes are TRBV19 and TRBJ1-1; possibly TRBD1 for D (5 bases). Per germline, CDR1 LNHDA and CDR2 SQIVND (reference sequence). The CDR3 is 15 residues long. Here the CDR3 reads CASSPFREKVYEAFF. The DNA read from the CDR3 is TGTGCCAGTAGTCCTTTCAGGGAGAAGGTCTACGAG.